This TCR beta chain was identified in a study of blood T cell repertoires in COVID-19. The data were produced by immunoSEQ multiplex PCR, yet TCRdb's version contains in-frame clones alone and is incomplete. The table shows approximately 66,000 clones, with about nine tenths occurring only once. CDR3 size: 15 residues. Germline CDR1 MNHEY, CDR2 SVGAGI. V was pared by 6 bases and J by 9 bases, with 18 bases between. Sequencing was done on a sample of peripheral blood. J is TRBJ1-6 and V is TRBV6-5; D not certain. This receptor was obtained from a man in his fifties or sixties with acute or convalescent COVID-19. This chain's CDR3 is CASSQGGPGTSPLHF. The CDR3 DNA reads as TGTGCCAGCAGCCAAGGAGGGCCGGGTACTTCACCCCTCCACTTT.